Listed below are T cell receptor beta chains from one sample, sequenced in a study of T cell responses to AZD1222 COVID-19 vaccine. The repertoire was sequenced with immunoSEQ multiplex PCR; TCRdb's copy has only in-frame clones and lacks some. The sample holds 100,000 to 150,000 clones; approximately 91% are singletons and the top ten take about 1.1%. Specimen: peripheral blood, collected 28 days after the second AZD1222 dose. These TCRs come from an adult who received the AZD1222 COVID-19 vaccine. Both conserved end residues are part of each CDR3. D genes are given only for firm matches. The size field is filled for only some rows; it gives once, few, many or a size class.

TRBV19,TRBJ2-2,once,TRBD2,CASRTGGLAGGPNTGELFF,TGTGCCAGTAGGACAGGGGGACTAGCGGGAGGGCCGAACACCGGGGAGCTGTTTTTT
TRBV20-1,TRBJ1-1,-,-,CSATSVEAFF,TGCAGTGCTACGTCGGTGGAAGCTTTCTTT
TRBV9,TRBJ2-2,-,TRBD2,CASSGTSGRGELFF,TGTGCCAGCAGCGGTACTAGCGGGAGGGGGGAGCTGTTTTTT
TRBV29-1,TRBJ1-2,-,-,CSVGMGAYGYTF,TGCAGCGTTGGAATGGGAGCATATGGCTACACCTTC
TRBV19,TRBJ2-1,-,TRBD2,CASSRTSGAYNEQFF,TGTGCCAGTAGCCGCACTAGCGGGGCCTACAATGAGCAGTTCTTC
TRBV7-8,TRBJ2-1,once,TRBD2,CASSSRLAGQWNEQFF,TGTGCCAGCAGCTCCAGACTAGCGGGACAGTGGAATGAGCAGTTCTTC
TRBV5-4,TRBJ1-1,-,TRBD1,CASSLQGGNTEAFF,TGTGCCAGCAGCCTCCAGGGGGGGAACACTGAAGCTTTCTTT
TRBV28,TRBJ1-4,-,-,CASSWGSGDHEKLFF,TGTGCCAGCAGTTGGGGCTCTGGGGACCATGAAAAACTGTTTTTT
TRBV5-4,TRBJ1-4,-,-,CASSSYRTAEKLFF,TGTGCCAGCAGCTCATACCGGACGGCGGAAAAACTGTTTTTT
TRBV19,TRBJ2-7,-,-,CASSTRALYEQYF,TGTGCCAGTAGTACGCGAGCGTTATACGAGCAGTACTTC
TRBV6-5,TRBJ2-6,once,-,CASREKSSGANVLTF,TGTGCCAGCAGGGAGAAGAGCTCTGGGGCCAACGTCCTGACTTTC
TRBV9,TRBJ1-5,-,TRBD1,CASSRGTGHQPQHF,TGTGCCAGCAGCCGAGGGACAGGACATCAGCCCCAGCATTTT
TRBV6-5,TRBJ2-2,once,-,CASRLTAANTGELFF,TGTGCCAGCAGGCTGACAGCTGCGAACACCGGGGAGCTGTTTTTT
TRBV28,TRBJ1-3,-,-,CASSLRTVAGNTIYF,TGTGCCAGCAGTTTAAGGACAGTGGCCGGAAACACCATATATTTT
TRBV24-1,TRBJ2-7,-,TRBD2,CATSDLGGERKYF,TGTGCCACCAGTGATTTGGGGGGGGAGCGAAAGTACTTC
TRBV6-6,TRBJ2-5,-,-,CASSLETQYF,TGTGCCAGCAGCCTGGAGACCCAGTACTTC
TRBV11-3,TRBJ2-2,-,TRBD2,CASSPSGGGTGELFF,TGTGCCAGCAGCCCCTCCGGCGGGGGGACCGGGGAGCTGTTTTTT
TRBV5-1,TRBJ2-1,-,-,CASSNAGTYNEQFF,TGCGCCAGCAGCAATGCGGGCACCTACAATGAGCAGTTCTTC
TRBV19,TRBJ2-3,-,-,CASSTPRLGTDTQYF,TGTGCCAGTAGTACCCCTCGTTTGGGCACAGATACGCAGTATTTT
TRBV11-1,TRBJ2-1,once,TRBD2,CATTSGRYPYNEQFF,TGTGCCACCACTAGCGGGAGATACCCCTACAATGAGCAGTTCTTC
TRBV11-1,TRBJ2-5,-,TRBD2,CASSLGQTSGQETQYF,TGTGCCAGCAGCTTAGGGCAGACTAGCGGCCAAGAGACCCAGTACTTC
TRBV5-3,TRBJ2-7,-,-,CPAIGLASEQYF,TGTCCCGCGATCGGGCTAGCTTCCGAGCAGTACTTC
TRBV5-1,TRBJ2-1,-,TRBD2,CASSSTGTSGDSGAYNEQFF,TGCGCCAGCAGCTCCACTGGGACTAGCGGGGACTCTGGCGCCTACAATGAGCAGTTCTTC
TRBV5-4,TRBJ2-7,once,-,CASSVYASPFEQYF,TGTGCCAGCAGCGTATACGCGAGCCCATTCGAGCAGTACTTC
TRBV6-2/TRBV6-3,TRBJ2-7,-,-,CASSYGRDPYEQYF,TGTGCCAGCAGTTACGGGCGGGATCCCTACGAGCAGTACTTC
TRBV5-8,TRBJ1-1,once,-,CASKTAYSEAFF,TGTGCCAGTAAAACCGCTTACTCGGAAGCTTTCTTT
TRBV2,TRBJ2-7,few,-,CASSEREVRSYEQYF,TGTGCCAGCAGTGAACGAGAGGTCCGTTCCTACGAGCAGTACTTC
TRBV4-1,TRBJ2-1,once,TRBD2,CASSQGLSGSYNEQFF,TGCGCCAGCAGCCAGGGACTAAGCGGGAGCTACAATGAGCAGTTCTTC
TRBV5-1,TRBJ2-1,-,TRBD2,CASSSGLASYNEQFF,TGCGCCAGCAGCTCGGGACTAGCTTCCTACAATGAGCAGTTCTTC
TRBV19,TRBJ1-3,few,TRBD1,CASSFTGTGYGNTIYF,TGTGCCAGTAGCTTCACCGGGACAGGGTATGGAAACACCATATATTTT
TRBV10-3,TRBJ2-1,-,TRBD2,CAIGRTSGLYNEQFF,TGTGCCATCGGCCGGACTAGCGGATTATACAATGAGCAGTTCTTC
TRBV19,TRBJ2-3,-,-,CASDASGAQYF,TGTGCCAGTGATGCCTCCGGGGCGCAGTATTTT
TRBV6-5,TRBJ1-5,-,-,CASSQLQGNQPQHF,TGTGCCAGCAGTCAGTTACAGGGAAACCAGCCCCAGCATTTT
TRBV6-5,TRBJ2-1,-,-,CASAPGSPSDEQFF,TGTGCCAGCGCCCCGGGTTCCCCCTCCGATGAGCAGTTCTTC
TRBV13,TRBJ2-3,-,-,CASSIQGTASTDTQYF,TGTGCCAGCAGCATCCAGGGGACGGCTAGCACAGATACGCAGTATTTT
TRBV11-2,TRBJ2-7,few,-,CASSFRTGSDYEQYF,TGTGCCAGCAGCTTCCGTACAGGGTCGGACTACGAGCAGTACTTC
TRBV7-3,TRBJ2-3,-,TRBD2,CASSLTSGGTDTQYF,TGTGCCAGCAGCTTAACAAGCGGGGGCACAGATACGCAGTATTTT
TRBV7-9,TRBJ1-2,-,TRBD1,CASSFTRDRDLFYGYTF,TGTGCCAGCAGCTTCACCCGGGACAGGGACCTTTTCTATGGCTACACCTTC
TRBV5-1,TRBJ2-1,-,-,CASLRDNSYNEQFF,TGCGCCAGCCTCCGGGACAACTCCTACAATGAGCAGTTCTTC
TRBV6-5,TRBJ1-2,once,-,CASSSGAYGYTF,TGTGCCAGCAGTTCCGGGGCCTATGGCTACACCTTC
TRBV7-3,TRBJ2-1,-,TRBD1,CASSLDRAHEQFF,TGTGCCAGCAGCCTAGACAGGGCCCATGAGCAGTTCTTC
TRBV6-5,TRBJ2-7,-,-,CASKPHALGVSEYF,TGTGCCAGCAAACCACATGCCTTGGGGGTTAGCGAGTACTTC
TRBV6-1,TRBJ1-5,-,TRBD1,CASSEQGAGQPQHF,TGTGCCAGCAGTGAACAGGGGGCTGGACAGCCCCAGCATTTT
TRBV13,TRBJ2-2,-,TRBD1,CASSPRGQGAFGELFF,TGTGCCAGCAGCCCTAGGGGACAGGGGGCCTTCGGGGAGCTGTTTTTT
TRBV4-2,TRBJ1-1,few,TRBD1,CASSLRPGTGAIEAFF,TGTGCCAGCAGCCTACGACCGGGGACAGGGGCTATTGAAGCTTTCTTT
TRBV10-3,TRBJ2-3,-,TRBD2,CAISLGLALDTDTQYF,TGTGCCATCAGCCTGGGACTAGCGCTAGACACAGATACGCAGTATTTT
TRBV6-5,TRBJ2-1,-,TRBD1,CASSRTGNNEQFF,TGTGCCAGCAGTAGGACAGGGAACAATGAGCAGTTCTTC
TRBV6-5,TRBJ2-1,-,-,CASTREMYNEQFF,TGTGCCAGCACTCGGGAGATGTACAATGAGCAGTTCTTC
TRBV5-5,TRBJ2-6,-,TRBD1,CASSRDSSGANVLTF,TGTGCCAGCAGCAGGGACAGCTCTGGGGCCAACGTCCTGACTTTC
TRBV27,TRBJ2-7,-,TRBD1,CASSSQWDSREQYF,TGTGCCAGCAGTAGTCAATGGGACAGTCGCGAGCAGTACTTC